This T cell receptor (beta chain) appears in the sequencing data of a study of T cells in Graves' hyperthyroidism and ophthalmopathy. From RNA transcripts, TCR beta CDR3 regions were amplified. The TCR CDR3 first-round RT-PCR relied on the HTBI primer set. MiXCR was run by TCRdb on the multiplex PCR reads, yielding one entry per CDR3 protein. The sample yields hundreds of thousands of distinct CDR3 sequences, about 18% seen once. This clonotype has ten or more counts. Germline lookup yields CDR1 SGHRS and CDR2 YFSETQ. There are 14 residues in the CDR3. Unmatched junction bases numbered 3, after V lost 5 bases and J lost 4 bases.

This clonotype was sampled from a young woman with Graves' hyperthyroidism. The specimen sequenced was blood. The chain is built from TRBV5-1 and TRBJ2-2; the match to TRBD1 covers 9 bases. DNA for the CDR3: TGCGCCAGCAGGACAGGGGGAGGCACCGGGGAGCTGTTTTTT. Translated, it gives CASRTGGGTGELFF.